These 5 T cell receptor beta chains share one sample of origin, sequenced in a study of human T cells and chemical hapten exposure. TCRdb redid the calling of the RACE reads with MiXCR, one entry per CDR3 protein. The table shows around 120,000 distinct CDR3 sequences, with roughly 13% occurring only once. Time point denoted: patch test 1, 2 weeks after DPC sensitization. Treatment defined: therapeutic diphenylcyclopropenone sensitization with weekly scalp DPC. The sample here was whole blood, taken in connection with sensitization to the hapten diphenylcyclopropenone (DPC). These receptors all come from a man younger than 30 with alopecia areata. Some clones in this sample may be carry-over from other donors' samples.

This clonotype was observed at least ten times. The rearrangement uses TRBV7-9 and TRBJ2-1, with 7 bases identical to TRBD1. The CDR3 has 14 residues. V gave up 10 bases and J gave up 8 bases; unmatched junction bases: 14. Germline assignment: CDR1 SEHNR and CDR2 FQNEAQ (reference sequence). CDR3 coding DNA: TGTGCCACCCAGCCCTTACAGGGGCTCCATGAGCAGTTCTTC. Translation gives CATQPLQGLHEQFF.

The chain has TRBV7-9 and TRBJ2-7; D unclear. The CDR3 totals 13 residues. The V end lost 5 bases, the J end lost 2 bases, and 10 bases lay between the germline ends. Germline CDR1 is SEHNR and CDR2 is FQNEAQ (reference sequence). This CDR3 reads CASSLTHAYEQYV. The CDR3 bases are TGTGCCAGCAGCCTCACTCATGCCTACGAGCAGTACGTC.

The rearrangement joins TRBV19 to TRBJ1-1; 9 nucleotides align to TRBD1. Germline CDR1 reads LNHDA; CDR2 reads SQIVND (reference sequence). This CDR3 has 13 amino acids. Germline trimming cut 6 bases from V and 5 bases from J; bases unmatched to any gene: 4. This CDR3 is CASRQQGATEAFF. CDR3 in DNA: TGTGCCAGTAGGCAACAGGGGGCTACTGAAGCTTTCTTT.

This clonotype was seen at least ten times. The V gene is TRBV3-1, the J gene TRBJ2-7, with D perhaps matching TRBD1 or TRBD2 (5 bases each). V was pared by 3 bases and J by 3 bases, with 12 bases between. Looked up from germline, CDR1 is LGHDT and CDR2 is YNNKEL (reference sequence). The CDR3 is 14 residues long. CDR3 sequence: CASSHEGRRYEQYF. In DNA, the CDR3 is TGTGCCAGCAGCCACGAGGGACGGCGCTACGAGCAGTACTTC.

This clonotype was observed a few times. The chain joins TRBV20-1 to TRBJ1-5; a weak D match, TRBD1 (5 bases). CDR1 DFQATT and CDR2 SNEGSKA come from the germline V gene (reference sequence). This CDR3 has 13 amino acids. V was clipped by 1 base and J by 2 bases, with 6 bases between them. This CDR3 reads CSARVGGNQPQHF. DNA for the CDR3: TGCAGTGCTAGAGTGGGGGGCAATCAGCCCCAGCATTTT.